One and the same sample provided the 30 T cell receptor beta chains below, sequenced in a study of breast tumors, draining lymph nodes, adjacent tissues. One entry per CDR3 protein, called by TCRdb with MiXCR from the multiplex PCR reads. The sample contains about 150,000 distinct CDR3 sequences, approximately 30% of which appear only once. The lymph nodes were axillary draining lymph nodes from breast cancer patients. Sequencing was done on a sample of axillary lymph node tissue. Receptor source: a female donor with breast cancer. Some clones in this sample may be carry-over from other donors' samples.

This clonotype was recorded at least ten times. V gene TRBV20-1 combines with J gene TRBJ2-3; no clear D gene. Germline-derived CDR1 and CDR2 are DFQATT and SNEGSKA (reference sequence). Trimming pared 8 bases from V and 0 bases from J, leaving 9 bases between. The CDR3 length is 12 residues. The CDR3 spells CSLHRSTDTQYF. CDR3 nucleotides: TGCAGTCTCCATAGAAGCACAGATACGCAGTATTTT.

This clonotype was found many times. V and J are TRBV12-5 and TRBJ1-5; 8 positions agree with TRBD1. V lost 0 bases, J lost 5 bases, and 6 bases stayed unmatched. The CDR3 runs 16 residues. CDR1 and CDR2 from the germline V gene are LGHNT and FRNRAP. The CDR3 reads CASGLVGQGAYQPQHF. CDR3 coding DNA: TGTGCTAGTGGTTTGGTCGGACAGGGTGCTTATCAGCCCCAGCATTTT.

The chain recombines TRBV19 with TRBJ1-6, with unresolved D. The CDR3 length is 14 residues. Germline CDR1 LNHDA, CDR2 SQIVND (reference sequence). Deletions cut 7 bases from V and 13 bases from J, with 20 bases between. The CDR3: CASTRGGYNFPLHF. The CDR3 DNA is TGTGCCAGTACCCGAGGCGGTTATAATTTCCCCCTCCACTTT. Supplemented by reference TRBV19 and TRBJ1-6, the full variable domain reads DGGITQSPKYLFRKEGQNVTLSCEQNLNHDAMYWYRQDPGQGLRLIYYSQIVNDFQKGDIAEGYSVSREKKESFPLTVTSAQKNPTAFYLCASTRGGYNFPLHFGNGTRLTVT.

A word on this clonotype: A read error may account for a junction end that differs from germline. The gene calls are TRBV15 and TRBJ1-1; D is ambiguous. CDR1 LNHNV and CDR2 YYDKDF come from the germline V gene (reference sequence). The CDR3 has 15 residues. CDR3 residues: CATSRDRPENTEALF. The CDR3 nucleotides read TGTGCCACCAGCAGAGATCGTCCCGAGAACACTGAAGCTCTCTTT.

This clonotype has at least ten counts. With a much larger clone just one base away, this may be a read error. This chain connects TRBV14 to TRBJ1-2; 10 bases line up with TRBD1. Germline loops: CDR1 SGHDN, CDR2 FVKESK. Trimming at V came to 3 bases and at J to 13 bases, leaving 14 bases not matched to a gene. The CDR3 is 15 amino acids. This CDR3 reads CASSHGQGGVIRSTF. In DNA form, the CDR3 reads TGTGCCAGCAGCCACGGACAGGGGGGTGTTATCCGCTCCACCTTC.

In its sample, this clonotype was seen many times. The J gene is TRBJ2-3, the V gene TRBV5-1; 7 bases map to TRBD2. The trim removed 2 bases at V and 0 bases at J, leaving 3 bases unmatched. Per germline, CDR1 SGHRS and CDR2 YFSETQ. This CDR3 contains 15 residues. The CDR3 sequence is CASSFLADSTDTQYF. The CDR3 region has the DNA TGCGCCAGCAGCTTCCTAGCGGATAGCACAGATACGCAGTATTTT.

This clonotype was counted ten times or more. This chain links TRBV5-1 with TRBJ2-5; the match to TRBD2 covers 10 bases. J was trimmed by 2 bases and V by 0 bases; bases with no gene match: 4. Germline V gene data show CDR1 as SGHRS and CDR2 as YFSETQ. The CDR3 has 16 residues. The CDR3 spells CASSLDPAGGQETQYF. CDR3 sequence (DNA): TGCGCCAGCAGCTTGGATCCAGCGGGGGGGCAAGAGACCCAGTACTTC.

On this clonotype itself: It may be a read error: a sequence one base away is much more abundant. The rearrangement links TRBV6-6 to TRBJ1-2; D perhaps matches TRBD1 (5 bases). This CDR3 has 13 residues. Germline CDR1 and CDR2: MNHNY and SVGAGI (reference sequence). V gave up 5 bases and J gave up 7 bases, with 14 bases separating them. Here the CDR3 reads CASSHYGGIGYTF. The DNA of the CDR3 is TGTGCCAGCAGTCACTACGGGGGGATTGGCTACACCTTC.

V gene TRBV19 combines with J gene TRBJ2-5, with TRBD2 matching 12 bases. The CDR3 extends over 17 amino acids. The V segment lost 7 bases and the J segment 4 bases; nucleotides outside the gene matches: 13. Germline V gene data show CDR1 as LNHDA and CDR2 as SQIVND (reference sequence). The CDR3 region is CASTHERSSGGGETQYF. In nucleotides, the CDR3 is TGTGCCAGTACCCACGAGAGGTCTAGCGGGGGGGGAGAGACCCAGTACTTC.

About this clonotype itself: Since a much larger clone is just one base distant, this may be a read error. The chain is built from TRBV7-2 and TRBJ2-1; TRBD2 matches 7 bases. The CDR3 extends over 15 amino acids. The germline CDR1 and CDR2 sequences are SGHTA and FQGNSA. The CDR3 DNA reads TGTGCCAGCAGCGGAGCGAGCGGGGCTTACAATGAGCAGCTCTTC. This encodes CASSGASGAYNEQLF.

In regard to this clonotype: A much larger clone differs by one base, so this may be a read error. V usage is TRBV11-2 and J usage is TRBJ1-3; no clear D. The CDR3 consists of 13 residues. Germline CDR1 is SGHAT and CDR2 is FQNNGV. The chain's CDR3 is CASSSGLGTTIYF. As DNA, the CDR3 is TGTGCCAGCAGCTCAGGACTGGGAACCACCATATATTTT.

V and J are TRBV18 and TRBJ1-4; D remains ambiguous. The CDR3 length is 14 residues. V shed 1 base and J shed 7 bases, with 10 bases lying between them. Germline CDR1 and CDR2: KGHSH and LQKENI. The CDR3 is CASSPQGAAEKLFF. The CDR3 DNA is TGTGCCAGCTCACCACAGGGAGCTGCTGAAAAACTGTTTTTT.

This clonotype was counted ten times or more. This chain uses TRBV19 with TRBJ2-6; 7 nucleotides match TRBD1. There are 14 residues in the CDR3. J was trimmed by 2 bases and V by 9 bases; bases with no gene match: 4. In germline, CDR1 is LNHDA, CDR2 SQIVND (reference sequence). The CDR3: CASQGTAGANVLTF. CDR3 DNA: TGTGCCAGCCAGGGGACAGCTGGGGCCAACGTCCTGACTTTC.

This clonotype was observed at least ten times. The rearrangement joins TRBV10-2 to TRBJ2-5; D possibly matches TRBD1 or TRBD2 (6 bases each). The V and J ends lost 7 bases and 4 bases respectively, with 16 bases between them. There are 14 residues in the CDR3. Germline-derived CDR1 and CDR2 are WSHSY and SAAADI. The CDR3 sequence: CASTGEEGGETQYF. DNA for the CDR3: TGCGCCAGCACAGGGGAGGAGGGCGGAGAGACCCAGTACTTC.

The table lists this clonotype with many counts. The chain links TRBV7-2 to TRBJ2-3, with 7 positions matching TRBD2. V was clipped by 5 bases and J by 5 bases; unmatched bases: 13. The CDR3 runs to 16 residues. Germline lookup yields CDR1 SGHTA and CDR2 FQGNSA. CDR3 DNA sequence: TGTGCCAGCAGCAACGCAGGACTAGGGACCGTAGATACGCAGTATTTT. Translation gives CASSNAGLGTVDTQYF. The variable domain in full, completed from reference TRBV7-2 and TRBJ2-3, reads GAGVSQSPSNKVTEKGKDVELRCDPISGHTALYWYRQSLGQGLEFLIYFQGNSAPDKSGLPSDRFSAERTGGSVSTLTIQRTQQEDSAVYLCASSNAGLGTVDTQYFGPGTRLTVL.

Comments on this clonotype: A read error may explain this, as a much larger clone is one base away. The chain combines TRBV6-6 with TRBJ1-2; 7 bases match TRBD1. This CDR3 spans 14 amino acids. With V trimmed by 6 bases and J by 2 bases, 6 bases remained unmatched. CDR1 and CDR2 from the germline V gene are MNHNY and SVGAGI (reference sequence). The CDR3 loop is CASRHTGANYGYTF. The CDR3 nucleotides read TGTGCCAGCAGGCATACAGGGGCAAACTATGGCTACACCTTC.

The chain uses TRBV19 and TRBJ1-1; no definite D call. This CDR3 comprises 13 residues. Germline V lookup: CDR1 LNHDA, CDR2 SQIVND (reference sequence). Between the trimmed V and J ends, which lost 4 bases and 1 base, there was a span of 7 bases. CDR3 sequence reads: CASSSPKNTEAFF. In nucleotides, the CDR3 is TGTGCCAGTAGTAGTCCTAAGAACACTGAAGCTTTCTTT.

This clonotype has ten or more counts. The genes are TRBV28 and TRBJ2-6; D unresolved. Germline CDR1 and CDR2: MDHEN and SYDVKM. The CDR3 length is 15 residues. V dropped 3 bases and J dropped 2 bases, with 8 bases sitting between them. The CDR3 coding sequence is TGTGCCAGCAGTTTTTGGGCGGCTGGGGCCAACGTCCTGACTTTC. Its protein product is CASSFWAAGANVLTF.

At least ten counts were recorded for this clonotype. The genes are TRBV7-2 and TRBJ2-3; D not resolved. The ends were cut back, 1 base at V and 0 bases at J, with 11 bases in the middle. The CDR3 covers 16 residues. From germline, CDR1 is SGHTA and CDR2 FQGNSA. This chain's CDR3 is CASSLVFSSSTDTQYF. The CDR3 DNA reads TGTGCCAGCAGCTTAGTGTTCAGCTCTAGCACAGATACGCAGTATTTT. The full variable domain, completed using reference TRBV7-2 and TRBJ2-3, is GAGVSQSPSNKVTEKGKDVELRCDPISGHTALYWYRQSLGQGLEFLIYFQGNSAPDKSGLPSDRFSAERTGGSVSTLTIQRTQQEDSAVYLCASSLVFSSSTDTQYFGPGTRLTVL.

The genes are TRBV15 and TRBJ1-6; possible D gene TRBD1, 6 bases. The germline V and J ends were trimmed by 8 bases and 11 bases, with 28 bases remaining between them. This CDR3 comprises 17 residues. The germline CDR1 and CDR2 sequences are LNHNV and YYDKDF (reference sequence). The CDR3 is CATGTLKAGTGRPPLHF. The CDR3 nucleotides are TGTGCCACCGGCACTCTCAAGGCTGGCACAGGGCGGCCACCCCTCCACTTT.

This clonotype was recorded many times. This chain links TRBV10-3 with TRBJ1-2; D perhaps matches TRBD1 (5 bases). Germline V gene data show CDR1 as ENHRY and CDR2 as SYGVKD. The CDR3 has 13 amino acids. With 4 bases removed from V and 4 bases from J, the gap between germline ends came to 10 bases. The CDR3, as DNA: TGTGCCATCAGTGTCCGCGGGGGCTATGGCTACACCTTC. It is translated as CAISVRGGYGYTF.

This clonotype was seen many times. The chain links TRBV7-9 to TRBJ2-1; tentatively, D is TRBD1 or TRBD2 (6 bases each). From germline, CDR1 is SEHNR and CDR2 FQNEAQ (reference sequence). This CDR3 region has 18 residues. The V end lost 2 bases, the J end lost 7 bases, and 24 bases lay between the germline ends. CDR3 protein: CASSLYGAGGLSLNEQFF. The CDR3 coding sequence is TGTGCCAGCAGCTTATATGGGGCCGGGGGCCTCAGTTTGAATGAGCAGTTCTTC.

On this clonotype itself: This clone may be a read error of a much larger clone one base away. In nucleotides, the CDR3 is TGCGCCAGCAGTGACGGCCGAACGGGGACCCAGTACTTC. It codes for CASSDGRTGTQYF. J is TRBJ2-5 and V is TRBV10-1; no firm D call. The CDR3 is 13 amino acids. Trimming left V 3 bases short and J 7 bases short, with 12 bases between. Germline CDR1 is WNHNN and CDR2 is SYGVQD (reference sequence).

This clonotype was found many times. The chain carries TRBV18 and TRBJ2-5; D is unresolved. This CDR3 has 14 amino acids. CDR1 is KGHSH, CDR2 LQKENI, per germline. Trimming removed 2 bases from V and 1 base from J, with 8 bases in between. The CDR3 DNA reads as TGTGCCAGCTCACCAAAGGACGGCCAAGAGACCCAGTACTTC. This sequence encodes CASSPKDGQETQYF.

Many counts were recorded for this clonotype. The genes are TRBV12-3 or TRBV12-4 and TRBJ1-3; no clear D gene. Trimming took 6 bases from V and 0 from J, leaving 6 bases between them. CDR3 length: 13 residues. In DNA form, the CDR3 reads TGTGCCAGCAGGCTGAACTCTGGAAACACCATATATTTT. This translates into CASRLNSGNTIYF.

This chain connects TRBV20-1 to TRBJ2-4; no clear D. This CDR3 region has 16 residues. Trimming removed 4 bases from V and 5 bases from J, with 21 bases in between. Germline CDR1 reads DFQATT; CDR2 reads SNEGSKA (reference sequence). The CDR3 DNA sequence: TGCAGTGCTAACGAGGCGGCTAGTTCATCCGAAAACATTCAGTACTTC. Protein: CSANEAASSSENIQYF.

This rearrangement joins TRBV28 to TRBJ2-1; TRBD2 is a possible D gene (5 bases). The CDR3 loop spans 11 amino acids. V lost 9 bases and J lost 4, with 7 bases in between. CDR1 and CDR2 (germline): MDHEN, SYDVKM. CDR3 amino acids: CASSEYNEQFF. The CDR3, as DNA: TGTGCCAGTAGCGAGTACAATGAGCAGTTCTTC.

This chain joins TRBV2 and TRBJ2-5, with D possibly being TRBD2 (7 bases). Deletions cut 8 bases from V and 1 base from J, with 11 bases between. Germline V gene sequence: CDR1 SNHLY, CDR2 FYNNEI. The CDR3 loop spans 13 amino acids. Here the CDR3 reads CASGGAAQETQYF. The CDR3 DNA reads TGTGCCAGCGGGGGGGCAGCCCAAGAGACCCAGTACTTC.

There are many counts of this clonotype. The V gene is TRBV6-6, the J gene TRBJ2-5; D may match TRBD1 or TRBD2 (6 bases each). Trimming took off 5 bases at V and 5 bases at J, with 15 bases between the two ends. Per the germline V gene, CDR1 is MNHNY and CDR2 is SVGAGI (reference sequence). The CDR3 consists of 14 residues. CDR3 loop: CASSHARGGETQYF. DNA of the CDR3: TGTGCCAGCAGTCACGCCAGGGGAGGTGAGACCCAGTACTTC.

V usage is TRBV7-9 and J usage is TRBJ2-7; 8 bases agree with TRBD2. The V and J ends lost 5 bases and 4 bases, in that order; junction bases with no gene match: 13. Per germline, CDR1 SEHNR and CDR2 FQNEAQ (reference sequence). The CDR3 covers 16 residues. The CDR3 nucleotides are TGTGCCAGCAGCCCAATTGGGGCGGGGGGTATGTACGAGCAGTACTTC. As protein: CASSPIGAGGMYEQYF.